These 2 T cell receptor beta chains share one sample of origin, sequenced in a study of blood T cell repertoires in COVID-19. Repertoires were generated with immunoSEQ multiplex PCR, while TCRdb's copy carries only in-frame clones and drops some. Altogether more than 150,000 clones are present, 94% being singletons, with the ten largest covering roughly 0.76%. Sequenced sample: peripheral blood. Receptor source: a young man with COVID-19, enrolled during active disease.

The DNA of the CDR3 is TGTGCCAGCAGCTTGCTCTTTATGGGACAGGGGGTAGGAGAGACCCAGTACTTC. This sequence encodes CASSLLFMGQGVGETQYF. The chain links TRBV5-5 to TRBJ2-5, with 11 bases identical to TRBD1. Per the germline V gene, CDR1 is SGHKS and CDR2 is YYEKEE (reference sequence). Unmatched junction bases numbered 12, after V lost 1 base and J lost 4 bases. The CDR3 runs 18 residues.

This chain connects TRBV7-9 to TRBJ1-1; the D gene is possibly TRBD1 (5 bases). Trimming shortened V by 8 bases and J by 2 bases, and 15 bases separated the two germline ends. The CDR3 has 14 residues. Germline V CDR1 and CDR2: SEHNR, FQNEAQ (reference sequence). DNA for the CDR3: TGTGCCAGCCAGGGAGCCGGGGGAAACACTGAAGCTTTCTTT. It codes for CASQGAGGNTEAFF.